This TCR beta chain was sequenced for a study of molecular identifiers for immune sequencing clone quantification. Study-wide results and caveats: It was shown that clones above 20 RNA copies held over 97% of effector molecules, but under 1% in naive cells.

Making the bulk TCR libraries relied on previously described methods and listed TCR primers. MiXCR, run by TCRdb on the PCR reads, gives a single entry per CDR3 protein. The data hold around 470,000 distinct CDR3 sequences, with 20% to 25% observed a single time. Naive CD8 T cell sorting was performed on the CD8+CD4-CCR7+CD45RA+ phenotype. For this clonotype: Its specificity is unknown.

The CDR3 loop spans 11 amino acids. The germline V and J ends were trimmed by 6 bases and 5 bases, with 10 bases remaining between them. Per the germline V gene, CDR1 is DFQATT and CDR2 is SNEGSKA (reference sequence). This TCR derives from a human donor in good health. Some libraries in this study had Jurkat cell RNA spiked in. Sequencing was done on a sample of naive CD8+ T cells from blood, with Jurkat cell RNA spiked in. Subset of the sample: FACS-sorted CD8+CD4-CCR7+CD45RA+ naive T cells. The gene calls are TRBV20-1 and TRBJ1-2; D not certain. CDR3 sequence (DNA): TGCAGTGCCAGTAAGGAATATGGCTACACCTTC. This gives the protein CSASKEYGYTF.